One and the same sample provided the 24 T cell receptor beta chains below, sequenced in a study of blood T cell repertoires in COVID-19. Assay: immunoSEQ multiplex PCR; the TCRdb copy retains only in-frame clones and omits some. This sample has some 220,000 clones, with 80% to 90% found just once. Source material: PBMCs or T cells enriched from blood (not recorded which). The receptors originated from a woman aged 40 to 50 with acute COVID-19.

V usage is TRBV28 and J usage is TRBJ1-1; D gene ambiguous. Germline V CDR1 and CDR2: MDHEN, SYDVKM. The CDR3 spans 14 residues. V lost 2 bases to trimming and J lost 11 bases, with 18 bases between them. CDR3 sequence: CASSLLDSGGIAFF. The CDR3 nucleotides are TGTGCCAGCAGTTTACTGGATAGCGGAGGGATCGCTTTCTTT. The full variable domain, with the rest looked up from reference TRBV28 and TRBJ1-1, is DVKVTQSSRYLVKRTGEKVFLECVQDMDHENMFWYRQDPGLGLRLIYFSYDVKMKEKGDIPEGYSVSREKKERFSLILESASTNQTSMYLCASSLLDSGGIAFFGQGTRLTVV.

This chain connects TRBV18 to TRBJ2-1; TRBD1 might be the D (5 bases). CDR3 length equals 14 residues. Germline CDR1 reads KGHSH; CDR2 reads LQKENI. V lost 3 bases and J 7 bases, leaving 13 bases between the germline ends. CDR3 region: CASSPLGALNEQFF. CDR3 DNA sequence: TGTGCCAGCTCACCCCTAGGGGCTCTTAATGAGCAGTTCTTC.

The chain has TRBV6-2 or TRBV6-3 and TRBJ1-2; TRBD1 might be the D (5 bases). Germline V gives CDR1 MNHEY, CDR2 SVGEGT. The CDR3 totals 13 residues. V lost 6 bases to trimming and J lost 5 bases, with 13 bases between them. This chain's CDR3 is CASSWEGLYGYTF. CDR3 sequence (DNA): TGTGCCAGCAGCTGGGAGGGGCTTTATGGCTACACCTTC.

There are a few counts of this clone. This chain uses TRBV11-2 with TRBJ1-2; TRBD1 aligns across 7 bases. Germline CDR1 reads SGHAT; CDR2 reads FQNNGV. The CDR3 has 12 amino acids. The V segment lost 6 bases and the J segment 8 bases; nucleotides outside the gene matches: 6. In nucleotides, the CDR3 is TGTGCCAGCAGGCGACAGGGACTGGGCTACACCTTC. This gives the protein CASRRQGLGYTF.

The chain has TRBV19 and TRBJ1-1; no reliable D call. V was trimmed by 5 bases and J by 1 base, leaving 14 bases between them. Germline lookup yields CDR1 LNHDA and CDR2 SQIVND (reference sequence). The CDR3 runs 15 residues. CDR3 sequence (DNA): TGTGCCAGTAGTCTGGAAAGCGTCGCGAACACTGAAGCTTTCTTT. It codes for CASSLESVANTEAFF. Full variable domain (rest looked up from reference TRBV19 and TRBJ1-1): DGGITQSPKYLFRKEGQNVTLSCEQNLNHDAMYWYRQDPGQGLRLIYYSQIVNDFQKGDIAEGYSVSREKKESFPLTVTSAQKNPTAFYLCASSLESVANTEAFFGQGTRLTVV.

The gene calls are TRBV27 and TRBJ1-5, with a weak D call TRBD1 (6 bases). V lost 2 bases and J 3 bases, leaving 8 bases between the germline ends. The germline V gene encodes CDR1 MNHEY and CDR2 SMNVEV (reference sequence). The CDR3 loop spans 14 amino acids. The CDR3 reads CASSLRGFNQPQHF. The CDR3 DNA reads as TGTGCCAGCAGTTTAAGGGGGTTCAATCAGCCCCAGCATTTT.

This chain links TRBV3-1 (or the pseudogene TRBV3-2) with TRBJ1-6; 9 positions match TRBD1. The CDR3 is 16 amino acids. Germline V lookup: CDR1 LGHDT, CDR2 YNNKEL (reference sequence). V lost 1 base, J lost 9 bases, and 7 bases stayed unmatched. The CDR3: CASSQGDRVWGSPLHF. In nucleotides, the CDR3 is TGTGCCAGCAGCCAAGGGGACAGGGTTTGGGGTTCACCCCTCCACTTT.

The V gene is TRBV3-1 (or the pseudogene TRBV3-2), the J gene TRBJ2-1; no clear D gene. The CDR3 runs 15 residues. The V and J ends lost 1 base and 5 bases respectively, with 12 bases between them. Looked up from germline, CDR1 is LGHDT and CDR2 is YNNKEL (reference sequence). CDR3 DNA sequence: TGTGCCAGCAGCCAAGGAATAGCTTTGGACAATGAGCAGTTCTTC. It specifies CASSQGIALDNEQFF.

The chain links TRBV5-4 to TRBJ1-1; 9 nucleotides match TRBD1. V dropped 4 bases and J dropped 7; count of bases not matched to a gene: 11. Germline values: CDR1 SGHNT, CDR2 YYREEE (reference sequence). This CDR3 contains 15 residues. The CDR3 coding sequence is TGTGCCAGCAGCCCCCGGTGGACAGGGGAAAGTGAAGCTTTCTTT. Residues: CASSPRWTGESEAFF.

This clone showed up just once. The chain couples TRBV13 to TRBJ1-2, with 7 nucleotides matching TRBD1. The ends lost 0 bases at V and 2 bases at J; junction bases unmatched: 9. This CDR3 contains 17 residues. CDR1 and CDR2 (germline): PRHDT, FYEKMQ (reference sequence). The CDR3 nucleotides are TGTGCCAGCAGCTTAGGACTTCCGGGACAGAGAAACTATGGCTACACCTTC. Residues: CASSLGLPGQRNYGYTF.

The chain couples TRBV5-5 to TRBJ1-2; 11 bases map to TRBD1. This CDR3 comprises 15 residues. The ends lost 3 bases at V and 9 bases at J; junction bases unmatched: 10. Germline-derived CDR1 and CDR2 are SGHKS and YYEKEE (reference sequence). This CDR3 is CASSSQPGQGDSYTF. The CDR3 DNA is TGTGCCAGCAGCTCTCAACCGGGACAGGGGGATAGCTACACCTTC.

The V gene is TRBV12-3 or TRBV12-4, the J gene TRBJ1-2; 7 positions match TRBD1. V dropped 7 bases and J dropped 3; count of bases not matched to a gene: 5. The CDR3 is 13 amino acids. The DNA of the CDR3 is TGTGCCAGCACCCCCCAGGGGGACTATGGCTACACCTTC. As protein: CASTPQGDYGYTF.

This clone was seen just once. The chain carries TRBV6-5 and TRBJ1-1; no clear D gene. The CDR3 is made up of 15 amino acids. Trimming left V 5 bases short and J 8 bases short, with 21 bases between. The V gene's germline CDR1 is MNHEY and CDR2 SVGAGI. The CDR3 loop is CASSRPNIGGKEAFF. For the CDR3, the DNA is TGTGCCAGCAGTCGACCAAACATAGGAGGGAAGGAAGCTTTCTTT.

The rearrangement joins TRBV5-4 to TRBJ2-7; D uncertain. Germline CDR1 and CDR2: SGHNT and YYREEE (reference sequence). V lost 0 bases to trimming and J lost 2 bases, with 9 bases between them. The CDR3 is 14 residues long. The CDR3 loop reads CASSLGRSTYEQYF. The CDR3 DNA follows: TGTGCCAGCAGCTTGGGGCGGAGTACCTACGAGCAGTACTTC.

The table lists this clone with a few counts. The V gene is TRBV27, the J gene TRBJ1-6; no clear D gene. Germline CDR1 MNHEY, CDR2 SMNVEV (reference sequence). CDR3 length: 16 residues. V was shortened by 3 bases and J by 7 bases, with 16 bases between the two germline ends. In DNA, the CDR3 is TGTGCCAGCAGTTTGTCAGGAACCTACTTAAATTCACCCCTCCACTTT. This translates into CASSLSGTYLNSPLHF.

The rearrangement joins TRBV7-3 to TRBJ2-3, with D tentatively TRBD1 (5 bases). The CDR3 consists of 14 residues. Trimming removed 2 bases at V and 0 bases at J, with 6 bases between. CDR1 and CDR2 from the germline V gene are SGHTA and FQGTGA. The CDR3 here is CASSLGASTDTQYF. The CDR3 DNA reads TGTGCCAGCAGCTTAGGGGCTAGCACAGATACGCAGTATTTT.

The chain uses TRBV7-3 and TRBJ1-1; 7 bases are shared with TRBD1. CDR3 length equals 14 residues. CDR1 SGHTA and CDR2 FQGTGA come from the germline V gene. V lost 5 bases, J lost 3 bases, and 6 bases stayed unmatched. Here the CDR3 reads CASSHDREYTEAFF. CDR3 nucleotides: TGTGCCAGCAGCCACGACAGGGAGTACACTGAAGCTTTCTTT.

V usage is TRBV5-5 and J usage is TRBJ2-3; D perhaps matches TRBD2 (6 bases). This CDR3 comprises 16 residues. Trimming removed 4 bases at V and 0 bases at J, with 15 bases between. Germline values: CDR1 SGHKS, CDR2 YYEKEE (reference sequence). CDR3 in DNA: TGTGCCAGCAGCCTTTATTGGACTACTAGCACAGATACGCAGTATTTT. Translation: CASSLYWTTSTDTQYF.

This clone showed up just once. The chain carries TRBV9 and TRBJ1-5; D uncertain. V was clipped by 2 bases and J by 3 bases, with 9 bases between them. Germline-derived CDR1 and CDR2 are SGDLS and YYNGEE. The CDR3 extends over 14 amino acids. CDR3 amino acids: CASSVSGVNQPQHF. DNA of the CDR3: TGTGCCAGCAGCGTGTCGGGAGTCAATCAGCCCCAGCATTTT.

The chain links TRBV13 to TRBJ1-1; 8 bases are shared with TRBD1. The junction had 8 bases not matched to a gene; V was cut back by 5 bases and J by 3 bases. Germline V gene lookup returns CDR1 PRHDT and CDR2 FYEKMQ (reference sequence). The CDR3 length is 15 residues. CDR3 region: CASSPRQGKHTEAFF. The CDR3 nucleotides read TGTGCCAGCAGCCCCCGACAGGGGAAGCACACTGAAGCTTTCTTT.

The chain recombines TRBV2 with TRBJ1-5, with 7 bases identical to TRBD1. The V gene end was trimmed by 2 bases and the J gene end by 3 bases; junction bases not matched to a gene: 10. This CDR3 comprises 17 residues. Looked up from germline, CDR1 is SNHLY and CDR2 is FYNNEI. The CDR3 spells CASSESQGVRDNQPQHF. The DNA of the CDR3 is TGTGCCAGCAGTGAATCCCAGGGGGTGAGGGACAATCAGCCCCAGCATTTT.

V is TRBV9 and J is TRBJ2-1, with TRBD1 matching over 9 bases. The CDR3 totals 15 residues. Germline-derived CDR1 and CDR2 are SGDLS and YYNGEE. V trimming: 4 bases; J trimming: 7 bases; junction bases outside the gene matches: 9. Here the CDR3 reads CASSPTTGGGNEQFF. The CDR3 nucleotides read TGTGCCAGCAGCCCTACCACAGGGGGCGGGAATGAGCAGTTCTTC.

This chain joins TRBV2 and TRBJ1-3, with no clear D. This CDR3 is 15 amino acids long. V was cut by 7 bases and J by 0 bases, with 13 bases left in between. Germline V gene lookup returns CDR1 SNHLY and CDR2 FYNNEI. CDR3 sequence (DNA): TGTGCCAGCACCCCACGGTCTGTCTCTGGAAACACCATATATTTT. As protein: CASTPRSVSGNTIYF.

The chain uses TRBV6-8 and TRBJ1-4; D gene ambiguous. The CDR3 has 13 amino acids. V gave up 1 base and J gave up 10 bases, with 10 bases separating them. CDR1 is MNHGY and CDR2 is SAAAGT in the germline V gene. In DNA form, the CDR3 reads TGTGCCAGCAGTTACTTGTGTGGGCGAAAACTGTTTTTT. Amino acid sequence: CASSYLCGRKLFF.